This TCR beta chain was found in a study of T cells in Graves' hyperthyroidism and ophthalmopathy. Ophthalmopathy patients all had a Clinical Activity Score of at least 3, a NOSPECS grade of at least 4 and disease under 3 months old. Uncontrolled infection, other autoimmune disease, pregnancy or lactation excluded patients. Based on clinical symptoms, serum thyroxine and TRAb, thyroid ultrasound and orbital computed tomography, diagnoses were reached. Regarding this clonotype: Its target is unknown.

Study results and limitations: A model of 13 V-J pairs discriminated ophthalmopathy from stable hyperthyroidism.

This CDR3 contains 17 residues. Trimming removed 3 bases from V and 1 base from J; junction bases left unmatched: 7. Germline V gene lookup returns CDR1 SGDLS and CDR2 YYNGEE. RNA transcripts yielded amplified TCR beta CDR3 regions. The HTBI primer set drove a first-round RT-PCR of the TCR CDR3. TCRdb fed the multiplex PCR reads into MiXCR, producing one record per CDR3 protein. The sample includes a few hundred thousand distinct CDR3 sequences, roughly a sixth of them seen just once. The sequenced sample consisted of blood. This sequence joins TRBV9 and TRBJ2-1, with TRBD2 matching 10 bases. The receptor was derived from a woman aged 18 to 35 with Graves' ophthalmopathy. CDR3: CASSGGTSGISYNEQFF. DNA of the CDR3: TGTGCCAGCAGCGGCGGCACTAGCGGGATTTCCTACAATGAGCAGTTCTTC.